The rows below give T cell receptor beta chains drawn from one sample of a study of blood T cell repertoires in COVID-19. Assay used: immunoSEQ multiplex PCR; TCRdb lists only in-frame clones, some missing. The sample yields about 210,000 clones, about four fifths seen once. The sample comprised PBMCs or T cells enriched from blood (not recorded which). These receptors all stem from a woman in her 30s who had been exposed to COVID-19. The CDR3 runs from the conserved cysteine through the conserved F or W. Each record gives: clone size, D gene, CDR3 length, V gene, J gene, CDR3 DNA, CDR3 protein. The D gene is left open where the match is weak. Clone size is stated in some rows and not others, as once, few, many or a class when expanded.

clone size: few
D gene: TRBD1
CDR3 length: 16
V gene: TRBV27
J gene: TRBJ2-7
CDR3 DNA: TGTGCCAGCAGTTTACCTCCGGGACAGGTCTCCTACGAGCAGTACTTC
CDR3 protein: CASSLPPGQVSYEQYF

clone size: .
D gene: .
CDR3 length: 14
V gene: TRBV3-1/TRBV3-2
J gene: TRBJ1-1
CDR3 DNA: TGTGCCAGCAGCCAAGGTCCGGGTTCGGCTGAAGCTTTCTTT
CDR3 protein: CASSQGPGSAEAFF

clone size: .
D gene: .
CDR3 length: 11
V gene: TRBV29-1
J gene: TRBJ1-2
CDR3 DNA: TGCAGCGTTCGCCCCGGCTATGGCTACACCTTC
CDR3 protein: CSVRPGYGYTF

clone size: few
D gene: .
CDR3 length: 14
V gene: TRBV19
J gene: TRBJ1-2
CDR3 DNA: TGTGCCAGTAGCCCCTCTGGGGAGCCCTATGGCTACACCTTC
CDR3 protein: CASSPSGEPYGYTF

clone size: .
D gene: .
CDR3 length: 13
V gene: TRBV7-9
J gene: TRBJ1-2
CDR3 DNA: TGTGCCAGCAGCCTGGGAGGGGACTATGGCTACACCTTC
CDR3 protein: CASSLGGDYGYTF

clone size: .
D gene: TRBD1
CDR3 length: 17
V gene: TRBV7-9
J gene: TRBJ2-2
CDR3 DNA: TGTGCCAGCAGCGAATATCAGGGGGCAAAGGACACCGGGGAGCTGTTTTTT
CDR3 protein: CASSEYQGAKDTGELFF

clone size: .
D gene: .
CDR3 length: 13
V gene: TRBV29-1
J gene: TRBJ2-7
CDR3 DNA: TGCAGCGTTGAAACCAGCTACGGGGTCGAGCAGTACTTC
CDR3 protein: CSVETSYGVEQYF

clone size: .
D gene: .
CDR3 length: 12
V gene: TRBV5-4
J gene: TRBJ1-2
CDR3 DNA: TGTGCCAGCAGCTTGGGCCCGGATGGCTACACCTTC
CDR3 protein: CASSLGPDGYTF

clone size: .
D gene: .
CDR3 length: 13
V gene: TRBV14
J gene: TRBJ1-1
CDR3 DNA: TGTGCCAGCAGTCAACAGGCGAACACTGAAGCTTTCTTT
CDR3 protein: CASSQQANTEAFF

clone size: .
D gene: .
CDR3 length: 13
V gene: TRBV29-1
J gene: TRBJ1-1
CDR3 DNA: TGCAGCGCTAACAGGGCCCGCGACACTGAAGCTTTCTTT
CDR3 protein: CSANRARDTEAFF

clone size: .
D gene: TRBD1
CDR3 length: 16
V gene: TRBV19
J gene: TRBJ2-3
CDR3 DNA: TGTGCCAGTAGTATTAGGCCAGGGGGCTTTGGAGATACGCAGTATTTT
CDR3 protein: CASSIRPGGFGDTQYF

clone size: .
D gene: TRBD1
CDR3 length: 13
V gene: TRBV5-6
J gene: TRBJ1-4
CDR3 DNA: TGTGCCAGCAGCCCGGACAGGGAGGAAAAACTGTTTTTT
CDR3 protein: CASSPDREEKLFF

clone size: .
D gene: .
CDR3 length: 17
V gene: TRBV19
J gene: TRBJ2-2
CDR3 DNA: TGTGCCAGTGGGTCCCCCCCGGCGGACAGAACCACCGGGGAGCTGTTTTTT
CDR3 protein: CASGSPPADRTTGELFF

clone size: .
D gene: .
CDR3 length: 13
V gene: TRBV6-5
J gene: TRBJ1-1
CDR3 DNA: TGTGCCAGCGTAAGGACGGGAAACACTGAAGCTTTCTTT
CDR3 protein: CASVRTGNTEAFF

clone size: .
D gene: .
CDR3 length: 14
V gene: TRBV19
J gene: TRBJ2-1
CDR3 DNA: TGTGCCAGTAGTATAAGTAGAGTCAACAATGAGCAGTTCTTC
CDR3 protein: CASSISRVNNEQFF

clone size: .
D gene: TRBD2
CDR3 length: 16
V gene: TRBV7-2
J gene: TRBJ2-3
CDR3 DNA: TGTGCCAGCAGCTTAGTTGCGGGGGGGAGCACAGATACGCAGTATTTT
CDR3 protein: CASSLVAGGSTDTQYF

clone size: .
D gene: .
CDR3 length: 13
V gene: TRBV30
J gene: TRBJ2-7
CDR3 DNA: TGTGCCTGGAGTGTCTCACTATTGGACGAGCAGTACTTC
CDR3 protein: CAWSVSLLDEQYF

clone size: .
D gene: TRBD1
CDR3 length: 14
V gene: TRBV5-6
J gene: TRBJ1-2
CDR3 DNA: TGTGCCAGCAGCTTGCCTCAGGGGGTTGATGGCTACACCTTC
CDR3 protein: CASSLPQGVDGYTF

clone size: .
D gene: .
CDR3 length: 15
V gene: TRBV19
J gene: TRBJ2-7
CDR3 DNA: TGTGCCAGTAGTATCATGGCCGCGGGGTACAACGAGCAGTACTTC
CDR3 protein: CASSIMAAGYNEQYF

clone size: .
D gene: .
CDR3 length: 15
V gene: TRBV5-4
J gene: TRBJ1-3
CDR3 DNA: TGTGCCAGCAGCCTAACAGGGAGCTCTGGAAACACCATATATTTT
CDR3 protein: CASSLTGSSGNTIYF

clone size: once
D gene: .
CDR3 length: 14
V gene: TRBV10-1
J gene: TRBJ1-4
CDR3 DNA: TGCGCCAGCAGTGCTGGCAGGCTTGGTGAAAAACTGTTTTTT
CDR3 protein: CASSAGRLGEKLFF

clone size: .
D gene: .
CDR3 length: 13
V gene: TRBV5-5
J gene: TRBJ2-5
CDR3 DNA: TGTGCCAGCAGTGCACCCCCTAAAGAGACCCAGTACTTC
CDR3 protein: CASSAPPKETQYF

clone size: .
D gene: TRBD1
CDR3 length: 15
V gene: TRBV9
J gene: TRBJ2-3
CDR3 DNA: TGTGCCAGCAGCGAGGACAGGGGGCAGGCAGATACGCAGTATTTT
CDR3 protein: CASSEDRGQADTQYF

clone size: .
D gene: .
CDR3 length: 15
V gene: TRBV3-1/TRBV3-2
J gene: TRBJ1-2
CDR3 DNA: TGTGCCAGCAGCCAAGATCCGGGGAGGGACTATGGCTACACCTTC
CDR3 protein: CASSQDPGRDYGYTF

clone size: .
D gene: TRBD1
CDR3 length: 18
V gene: TRBV5-1
J gene: TRBJ1-1
CDR3 DNA: TGCGCCAGCAGCTTCCTAAGCAGACAGGGGTCGATGAACACTGAAGCTTTCTTT
CDR3 protein: CASSFLSRQGSMNTEAFF

clone size: .
D gene: TRBD2
CDR3 length: 16
V gene: TRBV7-2
J gene: TRBJ2-1
CDR3 DNA: TGTGCCAGCAGCTTACGCGGGACTAGCGGGGTCGGTGAGCAGTTCTTC
CDR3 protein: CASSLRGTSGVGEQFF

clone size: .
D gene: .
CDR3 length: 14
V gene: TRBV5-1
J gene: TRBJ1-1
CDR3 DNA: TGCGCCAGCAGCTTGAACTCCAGGTACACTGAAGCTTTCTTT
CDR3 protein: CASSLNSRYTEAFF